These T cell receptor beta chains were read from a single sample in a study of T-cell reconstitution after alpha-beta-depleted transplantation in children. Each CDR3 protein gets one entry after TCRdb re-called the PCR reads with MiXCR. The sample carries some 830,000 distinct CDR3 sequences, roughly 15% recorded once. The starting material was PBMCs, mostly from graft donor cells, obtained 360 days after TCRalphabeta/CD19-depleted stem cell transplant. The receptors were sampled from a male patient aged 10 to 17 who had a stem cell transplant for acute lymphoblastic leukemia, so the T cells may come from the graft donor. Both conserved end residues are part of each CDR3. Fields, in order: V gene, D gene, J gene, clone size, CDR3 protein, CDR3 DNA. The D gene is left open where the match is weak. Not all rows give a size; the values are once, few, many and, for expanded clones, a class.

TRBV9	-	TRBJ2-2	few	CASSVGILMARNTGELFF	TGTGCCAGCAGCGTAGGTATCCTGATGGCTCGGAACACCGGGGAGCTGTTTTTT
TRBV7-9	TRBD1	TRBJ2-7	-	CASSLRDRAAEEQYF	TGTGCCAGCAGCTTAAGGGACAGGGCAGCGGAGGAGCAGTACTTC
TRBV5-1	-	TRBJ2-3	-	CASSLGAQGGTDTQYF	TGCGCCAGCAGCTTGGGGGCGCAGGGTGGCACAGATACGCAGTATTTT
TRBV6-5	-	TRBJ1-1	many	CASSYGEGLRTEAFF	TGTGCCAGCAGTTACGGGGAGGGGTTGAGGACTGAAGCTTTCTTT
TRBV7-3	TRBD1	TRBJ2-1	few	CASSYGVISQGDNEQFF	TGTGCCAGCAGCTACGGGGTAATTTCACAGGGGGACAATGAGCAGTTCTTC
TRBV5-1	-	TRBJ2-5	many	CASSLDGSQETQYF	TGCGCCAGCAGCTTGGATGGCTCTCAAGAGACCCAGTACTTC
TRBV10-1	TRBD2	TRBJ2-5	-	CASSDGGSKTQYF	TGCGCCAGCAGTGATGGCGGGAGCAAGACCCAGTACTTC
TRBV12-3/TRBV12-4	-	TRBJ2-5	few	CASSLMGGGTETQYF	TGTGCCAGCAGTCTTATGGGGGGCGGGACAGAGACCCAGTACTTC
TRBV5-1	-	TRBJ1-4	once	CASSWEVGENEKLFF	TGCGCCAGCAGCTGGGAGGTTGGTGAAAATGAAAAACTGTTTTTT
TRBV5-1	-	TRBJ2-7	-	CASSYRAYYEQYF	TGCGCCAGCAGTTACCGGGCCTACTACGAGCAGTACTTC
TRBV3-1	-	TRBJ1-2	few	CASSQGHRVGHGYTF	TGTGCCAGCAGCCAAGGACACAGGGTGGGACATGGCTACACCTTC
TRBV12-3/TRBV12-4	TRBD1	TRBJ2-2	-	CASNSDRGRVPDTGELFF	TGTGCCAGCAACTCAGACAGGGGGCGCGTCCCTGACACCGGGGAGCTGTTTTTT
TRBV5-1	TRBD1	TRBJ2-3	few	CASMEQGADTQYF	TGCGCCAGCATGGAGCAGGGGGCAGATACGCAGTATTTT
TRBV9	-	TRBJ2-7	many	CASSVPLHEQYF	TGTGCCAGCAGCGTACCCCTTCACGAGCAGTACTTC
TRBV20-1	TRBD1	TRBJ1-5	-	CSARVGEGRGKQPQHF	TGCAGTGCTAGAGTAGGGGAGGGCAGGGGGAAGCAGCCCCAGCATTTT
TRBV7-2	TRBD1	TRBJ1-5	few	CASSLAGTGGQPQHF	TGTGCCAGCAGCTTAGCCGGGACAGGGGGACAGCCCCAGCATTTT
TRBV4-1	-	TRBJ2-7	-	CASSQLVSPRYEQYF	TGCGCCAGCAGCCAATTAGTCAGTCCTAGGTACGAGCAGTACTTC
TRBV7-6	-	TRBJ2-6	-	CASGIHSGANVLTF	TGTGCCAGCGGGATTCACTCTGGGGCCAACGTCCTGACTTTC
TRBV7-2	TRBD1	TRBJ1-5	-	CASSLSTTGGGQPQHF	TGTGCCAGCAGCTTATCCACTACAGGGGGCGGGCAGCCCCAGCATTTT
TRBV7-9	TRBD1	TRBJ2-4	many	CASSYGQGATYIQYF	TGTGCCAGCAGTTATGGACAGGGGGCGACGTACATTCAGTACTTC
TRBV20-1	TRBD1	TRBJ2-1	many	CSGGSGRDRLQFF	TGCAGTGGGGGTTCGGGACGGGACAGGCTCCAGTTCTTC
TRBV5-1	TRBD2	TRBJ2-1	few	CASSWGLAPSEQFF	TGCGCCAGCAGCTGGGGACTAGCCCCCAGTGAGCAGTTCTTC
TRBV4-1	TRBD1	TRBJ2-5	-	CASSQREATGGAGETQYF	TGCGCCAGCAGCCAAAGGGAAGCTACAGGGGGCGCAGGAGAGACCCAGTACTTC
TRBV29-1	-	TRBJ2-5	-	CSVARGAKYQYF	TGCAGCGTTGCGCGCGGAGCGAAATACCAGTACTTC
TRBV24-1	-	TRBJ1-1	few	CATSEIDSLVDTEAFF	TGTGCCACCAGTGAAATTGACAGCCTTGTCGACACTGAAGCTTTCTTT
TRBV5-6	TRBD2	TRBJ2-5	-	CASRKGLAGGETQYF	TGTGCCAGCAGGAAAGGACTAGCGGGAGGGGAGACCCAGTACTTC
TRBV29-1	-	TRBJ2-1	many	CSVAGASRDEQFF	TGCAGCGTTGCAGGGGCTTCCCGCGATGAGCAGTTCTTC
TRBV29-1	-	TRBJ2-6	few	CSVGTAVSGANVLTF	TGCAGCGTTGGTACTGCCGTCTCTGGGGCCAACGTCCTGACTTTC
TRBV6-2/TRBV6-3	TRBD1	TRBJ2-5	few	CASTEPGTGLNQETQYF	TGTGCCAGCACTGAACCCGGGACAGGGCTCAATCAGGAGACCCAGTACTTC
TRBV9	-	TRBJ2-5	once	CASSVLGDSRETQYF	TGTGCCAGCAGCGTCCTGGGGGATTCGAGAGAGACCCAGTACTTC
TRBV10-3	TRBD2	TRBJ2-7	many	CAISEEGLARPYEQYF	TGTGCCATCAGTGAGGAGGGACTAGCGAGGCCCTACGAGCAGTACTTC
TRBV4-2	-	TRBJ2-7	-	CASSHQDSYEQYF	TGTGCCAGCAGCCACCAGGATTCCTACGAGCAGTACTTC
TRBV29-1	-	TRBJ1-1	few	CSVEPGRRAEAFF	TGCAGCGTTGAGCCTGGTCGTCGGGCTGAAGCTTTCTTT
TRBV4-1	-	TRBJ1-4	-	CASSQGGQGEKLFF	TGCGCCAGCAGCCAAGGAGGACAAGGTGAAAAACTGTTTTTT
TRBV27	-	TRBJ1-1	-	CASSLWGLGRATADTEAFF	TGTGCCAGCAGTTTATGGGGCCTTGGGAGGGCAACGGCGGACACTGAAGCTTTCTTT
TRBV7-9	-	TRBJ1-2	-	CASGGVFYGYTF	TGTGCCAGCGGAGGGGTTTTCTATGGCTACACCTTC
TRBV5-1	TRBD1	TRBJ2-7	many	CASSSPQGAGNEQYF	TGCGCCAGCAGCTCCCCCCAGGGGGCTGGTAACGAGCAGTACTTC
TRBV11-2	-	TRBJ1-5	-	CASSLDLRGRISNQPQHF	TGTGCCAGCAGCTTAGATCTCAGGGGCAGGATTAGCAATCAGCCCCAGCATTTT
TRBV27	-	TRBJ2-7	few	CAASGGGPYEQYF	TGTGCCGCCTCAGGGGGAGGGCCCTACGAGCAGTACTTC
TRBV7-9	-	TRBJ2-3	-	CASSPRYSSDKGSADTQYF	TGTGCCAGCAGCCCCCGATACTCTAGCGACAAGGGGTCCGCAGATACGCAGTATTTT
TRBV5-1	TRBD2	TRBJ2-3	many	CASSLPGLAATDTQYF	TGCGCCAGCAGCTTACCGGGACTAGCGGCCACAGATACGCAGTATTTT
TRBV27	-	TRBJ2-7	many	CASTDGSYEQYF	TGTGCCAGCACGGACGGCTCCTACGAGCAGTACTTC
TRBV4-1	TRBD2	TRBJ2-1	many	CASRLAGALGDEQFF	TGCGCCAGCAGACTAGCGGGAGCCCTTGGCGATGAGCAGTTCTTC
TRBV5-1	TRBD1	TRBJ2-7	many	CASSSPGQGAYEQYF	TGTGCCAGCAGTTCCCCGGGACAGGGGGCCTACGAGCAGTACTTC
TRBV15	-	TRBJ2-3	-	CATSRAPIATDTQYF	TGTGCCACCAGCAGGGCCCCTATAGCCACAGATACGCAGTATTTT
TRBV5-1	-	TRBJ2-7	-	CASSLGNLSPGTYEQYF	TGCGCCAGCAGCTTAGGAAACCTCTCCCCCGGAACGTACGAGCAGTACTTC
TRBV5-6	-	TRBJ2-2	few	CASTNRWGENTGELFF	TGTGCCAGCACCAACCGGTGGGGGGAAAACACCGGGGAGCTGTTTTTT
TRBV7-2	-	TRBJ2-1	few	CASSLGRAGNEQFF	TGTGCCAGCAGCTTAGGGCGGGCAGGGAATGAGCAGTTCTTC